The T cell receptor beta chain under discussion was sequenced for a study of T cell responses to AZD1222 COVID-19 vaccine. Study results and limitations: Increased Spike-specific TCR breadth and depth were observed after two AZD1222 doses. There were mostly white British donors and more females than males, and clonal diversity was possibly underestimated.

The protocol was immunoSEQ multiplex PCR, while the TCRdb copy is restricted to in-frame clones and leaves out a portion. The repertoire has approximately 150,000 clones, approximately 89% of them found once; the top ten carry approximately 3.6%. With respect to this clone: Its antigen remains unidentified.

The source was peripheral blood, collected on day 0 of MenACWY control vaccination. The origin of this receptor is an adult in good health.

The CDR3: CASSVTGVNANVLTF. The CDR3 coding sequence is TGTGCCAGCAGCGTTACAGGGGTTAACGCCAACGTCCTGACTTTC. The chain links TRBV9 to TRBJ2-6; 7 bases are a match to TRBD1. The length of the CDR3 is 15 residues. Trimming removed 2 bases from V and 7 bases from J; junction bases left unmatched: 6. Germline values: CDR1 SGDLS, CDR2 YYNGEE. The full variable domain, completed using reference TRBV9 and TRBJ2-6, is DSGVTQTPKHLITATGQRVTLRCSPRSGDLSVYWYQQSLDQGLQFLIQYYNGEERAKGNILERFSAQQFPDLHSELNLSSLELGDSALYFCASSVTGVNANVLTFGAGSRLTVL.